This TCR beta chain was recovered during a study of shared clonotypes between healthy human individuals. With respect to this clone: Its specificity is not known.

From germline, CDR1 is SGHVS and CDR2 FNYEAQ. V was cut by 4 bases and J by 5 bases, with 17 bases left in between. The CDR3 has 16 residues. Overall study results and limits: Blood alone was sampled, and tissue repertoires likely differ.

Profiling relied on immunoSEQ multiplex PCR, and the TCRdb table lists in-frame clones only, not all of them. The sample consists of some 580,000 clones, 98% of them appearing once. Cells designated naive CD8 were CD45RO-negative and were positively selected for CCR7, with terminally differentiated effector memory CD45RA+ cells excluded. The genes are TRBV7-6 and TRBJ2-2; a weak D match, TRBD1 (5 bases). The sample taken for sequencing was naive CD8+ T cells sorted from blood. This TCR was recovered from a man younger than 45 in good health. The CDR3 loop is CASSSTRAVNTGELFF. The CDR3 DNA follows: TGTGCCAGCAGCTCAACCAGGGCGGTAAATACCGGGGAGCTGTTTTTT. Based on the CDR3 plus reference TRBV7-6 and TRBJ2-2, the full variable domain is GAGVSQSPRYKVTKRGQDVALRCDPISGHVSLYWYRQALGQGPEFLTYFNYEAQQDKSGLPNDRFSAERPEGSISTLTIQRTEQRDSAMYRCASSSTRAVNTGELFFGEGSRLTVL.